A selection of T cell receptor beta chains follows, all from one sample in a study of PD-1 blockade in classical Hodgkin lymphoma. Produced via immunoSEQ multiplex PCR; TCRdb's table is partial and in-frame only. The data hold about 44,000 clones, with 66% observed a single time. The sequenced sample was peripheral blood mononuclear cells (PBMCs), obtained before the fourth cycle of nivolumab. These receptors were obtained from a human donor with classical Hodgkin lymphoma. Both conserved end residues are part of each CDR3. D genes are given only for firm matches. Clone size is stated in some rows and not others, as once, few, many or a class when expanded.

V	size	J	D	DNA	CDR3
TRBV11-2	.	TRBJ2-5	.	TGTGCCAGCAGCTTAGACGTTGGGGAGACCCAGTACTTC	CASSLDVGETQYF
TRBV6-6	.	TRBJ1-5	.	TGTGCCAGCAGGCGAGGATATAGCAATCAGCCCCAGCATTTT	CASRRGYSNQPQHF
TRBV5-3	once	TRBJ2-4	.	TGTGCCAGCAGCTTGTCGCGCGCCGGCAAAAACATTCAGTACTTC	CASSLSRAGKNIQYF
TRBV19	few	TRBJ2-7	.	TGTGCCAGTAGCCTAACCCAGGGGTACGAGCAGTACTTC	CASSLTQGYEQYF
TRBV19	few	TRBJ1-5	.	TGTGCCAGTAGTAGGGGGGGTAGCAATCAGCCCCAGCATTTT	CASSRGGSNQPQHF
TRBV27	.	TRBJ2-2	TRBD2	TGTGCCAGCACCAAAGGGACTAGAAACACCGGGGAGCTGTTTTTT	CASTKGTRNTGELFF
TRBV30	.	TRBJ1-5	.	TGTGCCTGGAGTAGGGGGGGGGACCAGCCCCAGCATTTT	CAWSRGGDQPQHF
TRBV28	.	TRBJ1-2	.	TGTGCCAGCAACCCAGGGATAAATAACTATGGCTACACCTTC	CASNPGINNYGYTF
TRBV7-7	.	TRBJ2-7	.	TGTGCCAGCAGCCCTATGGGGGCGGACGGGGCCTACGAGCAGTACTTC	CASSPMGADGAYEQYF
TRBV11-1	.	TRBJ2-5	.	TGTGCCAGCAGCGACGAGGACCAAGAGACCCAGTACTTC	CASSDEDQETQYF
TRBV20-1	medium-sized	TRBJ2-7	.	TGCAGTGCTAGAGATCCGGCGAGGGAGTACTTC	CSARDPAREYF
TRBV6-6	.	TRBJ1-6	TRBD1	TGTGCCAGCAGTACCCGCTCAGGGGGATCACCCCTCCACTTT	CASSTRSGGSPLHF
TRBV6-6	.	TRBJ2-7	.	TGTGCCAGCAGTTACTCGATTGTCTACGAGCAGTACTTC	CASSYSIVYEQYF
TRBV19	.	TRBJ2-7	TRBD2	TGTGCCAGTAGTATTGCGGGGGATTTATACGAGCAGTACTTC	CASSIAGDLYEQYF
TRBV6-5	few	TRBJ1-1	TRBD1	TGTGCCAGCACCTACAGGGGGAAGTTGACTGAAGCTTTCTTT	CASTYRGKLTEAFF
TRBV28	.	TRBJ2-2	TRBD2	TGTGCCAGCAGGGTGGTTCTAGCGGGGGCCGGGGAGCTGTTTTTT	CASRVVLAGAGELFF
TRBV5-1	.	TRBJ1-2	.	TGCGCCAGCAGCTTGGGGGCTTTTAACTATGGCTACACCTTC	CASSLGAFNYGYTF
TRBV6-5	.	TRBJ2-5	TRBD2	TGTGCCAGCAGTTACTCTGGACTAGCGGGAGAAGAGACCCAGTACTTC	CASSYSGLAGEETQYF
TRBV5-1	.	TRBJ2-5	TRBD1	TGCGCCAGCAGGCTGGGGGGACAGGGGGCGCGGGAGACCCAGTACTTC	CASRLGGQGARETQYF
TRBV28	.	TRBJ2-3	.	TGTGCCAGCGGGGGAGAAAGCACAGATACGCAGTATTTT	CASGGESTDTQYF
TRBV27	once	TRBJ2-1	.	TGTGCCAGCAGATTGACAGGCCGCTCCTACAATGAGCAGTTCTTC	CASRLTGRSYNEQFF
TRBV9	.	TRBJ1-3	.	TGTGCCAGCAGCGTTAGTGGCTCTGGAAACACCATATATTTT	CASSVSGSGNTIYF
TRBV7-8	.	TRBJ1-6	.	TGTGCCAGCAGCTTAGAGGGCGGCTATAATTCACCCCTCCACTTT	CASSLEGGYNSPLHF
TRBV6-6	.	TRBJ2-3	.	TGTGCCAGCAGTACCTTGGCCCCAAATACGCAGTATTTT	CASSTLAPNTQYF
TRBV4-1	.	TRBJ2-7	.	TGCGCCAGCAGCCAAGATGCGCGGCAGTACTTC	CASSQDARQYF
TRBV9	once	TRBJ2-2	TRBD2	TGTGCCAGCAGCGTAGTTGATAGCGGGAGGTCAGGCGGGGAGCTGTTTTTT	CASSVVDSGRSGGELFF
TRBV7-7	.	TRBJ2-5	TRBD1	TGTGCCAGCAGCGGGGACAGCCAAGAGACCCAGTACTTC	CASSGDSQETQYF
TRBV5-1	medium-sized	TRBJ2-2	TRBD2	TGCGCCAGCAGCCCTGGGACTAGCGCGACCGGGGAGCTGTTTTTT	CASSPGTSATGELFF
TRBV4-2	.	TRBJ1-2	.	TGTGCCAGCAGCCAAGAGGGCCACTATGGCTACACCTTC	CASSQEGHYGYTF
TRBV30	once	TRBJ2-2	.	TGTGCCTGGAGTGTGATCTTGCCCGGGGAGCTGTTTTTT	CAWSVILPGELFF
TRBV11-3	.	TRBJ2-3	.	TGTGCCAGCAGCTTAGACGGCGCGACGGGGGATACGCAGTATTTT	CASSLDGATGDTQYF
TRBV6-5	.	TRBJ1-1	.	TGTGCCAGCAGCAGGGGGAACACTGAAGCTTTCTTT	CASSRGNTEAFF
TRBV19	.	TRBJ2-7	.	TGTGCCAGTAGCAGACATTTCTCCAGCTCCTACGAGCAGTACTTC	CASSRHFSSSYEQYF
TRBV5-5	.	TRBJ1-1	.	TGTGCCAGCAGCTTGTCCTCGGCGATGAACACTGAAGCTTTCTTT	CASSLSSAMNTEAFF
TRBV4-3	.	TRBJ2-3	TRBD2	TGCGCCAGCAGCCAAGATCCAGCGGGGGGCCCAGATACGCAGTATTTT	CASSQDPAGGPDTQYF
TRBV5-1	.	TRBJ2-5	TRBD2	TGCGCCAGCAGCTCGGGACTAGCGGGGGTAATAGGGGAGACCCAGTACTTC	CASSSGLAGVIGETQYF
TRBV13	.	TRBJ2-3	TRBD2	TGTGCCAGCAGCCTGGGACTAGCGGGAAGCGATACGCAGTATTTT	CASSLGLAGSDTQYF
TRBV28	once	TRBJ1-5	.	TGTGCCAGCAGTTTGTTGCACGGCCTAAATCAGCCCCAGCATTTT	CASSLLHGLNQPQHF
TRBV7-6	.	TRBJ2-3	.	TGTGCCAGCAGCTTGAGTTGGCGCACAGATACGCAGTATTTT	CASSLSWRTDTQYF
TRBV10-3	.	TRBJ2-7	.	TGTGCCATCAGTGAAAGGTATATAGTAACGAGCGAGCAGTACTTC	CAISERYIVTSEQYF
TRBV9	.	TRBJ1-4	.	TGTGCCAGCAGCGTAGGGGACGTTGGGGCTGAAAAACTGTTTTTT	CASSVGDVGAEKLFF
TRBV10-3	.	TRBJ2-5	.	TGTGCCATCAGTGAGGGACAGTTACGACAAGAGACCCAGTACTTC	CAISEGQLRQETQYF
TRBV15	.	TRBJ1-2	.	TGTGCCACCAGCACCAGGACAGCTTCTAACTATGGCTACACCTTC	CATSTRTASNYGYTF
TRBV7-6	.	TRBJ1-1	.	TGTGCCAGCAGCTACCCAGGGAGAGAAGCTTTCTTT	CASSYPGREAFF
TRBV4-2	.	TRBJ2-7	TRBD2	TGTGCCAGCAGCCAAGAAGGTAAAGATCGGGAGACGGGACTACGAGAGCAGTACTTC	CASSQEGKDRETGLREQYF
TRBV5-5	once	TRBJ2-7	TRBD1	TGTGCCAGCAGCTTGTGGGGACAGGGGGCGAGGAGCTCCTACGAGCAGTACTTC	CASSLWGQGARSSYEQYF
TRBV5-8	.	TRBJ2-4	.	TGTGCCAGCAGCTTGGATACGGGGGGCAGGAACATTCAGTACTTC	CASSLDTGGRNIQYF
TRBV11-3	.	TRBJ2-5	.	TGTGCCAGCAGCCACCGTTGGGCGGAGACCCAGTACTTC	CASSHRWAETQYF
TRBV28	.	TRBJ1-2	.	TGTGCCAGCATTCAAATCGGGACTTCTAACTATGGCTACACCTTC	CASIQIGTSNYGYTF